This T cell receptor beta chain emerged from a study of ipilimumab plus nivolumab after autologous stem cell transplantation. Study details: The DLBCL group included primary refractory and relapsed cases.

Repertoires were generated with immunoSEQ multiplex PCR, while TCRdb's copy carries only in-frame clones and drops some. This table holds about 24,000 clones, about 86% found once. Checkpoint therapy with ipilimumab 1 mg/kg began 14 to 28 days after transplant. The CDR3 consists of 15 residues. Trimming stripped 7 bases from V and 7 bases from J, with 19 bases between. Germline V gene sequence: CDR1 LNHDA, CDR2 SQIVND (reference sequence). The sequence was obtained from a male donor with diffuse large B-cell lymphoma. The V call is TRBV19, the J call TRBJ1-4; no reliable D call. The sequences come from PBMCs, collected in a trial of ipilimumab plus nivolumab as post-transplant consolidation. The CDR3 DNA sequence: TGTGCCAGTACCCCCCGGGCCCTCGGATTTGAAAAACTGTTTTTT. Amino acids: CASTPRALGFEKLFF.